This T cell receptor (beta chain) came from a study of T cell clonality in common variable immunodeficiency. This clone appeared many times. From the germline J gene comes the end of the CDR3, since the read stops 3 residues before it. Some clones are missing from TCRdb's copy, which holds only in-frame ones; the method was immunoSEQ multiplex PCR. Sampling found 50,000 to 60,000 clones, none seen once. The CDR3 runs to 15 residues. Trimming stripped 0 bases from V and 4 bases from J, with 10 bases between. Germline V gene sequence: CDR1 KGHSH, CDR2 LQKENI. The TCR was taken from a person aged 18 to 75 in good health. Material for sequencing was peripheral blood mononuclear cells. The chain is built from TRBV18 and TRBJ2-1; possible D gene TRBD1, 5 bases. CDR3 region: CASSPPMTVYNEQFF. CDR3 DNA (partial): TGTGCCAGCTCACCACCGATGACAGTTTACAATGAG.